This T cell receptor beta chain derives from a study of shared clonotypes between healthy human individuals (dated by TCRdb to the early 2020s). The study in broad terms: Three men and a couple of women, aged 18 to 49 years, made up the cohort. Per donor, three plates each were used for CD4 naive and CD4 memory, two for CD8 naive, and one for CD8 memory. Different laboratories and diverse techniques were used to prepare libraries and sequence TCR repertoires, to increase sequencing depth and limit assay-specific biases. Per donor, leukapheresis produced somewhere between about 0.85 and 8.9 billion PBMCs. To estimate repertoire size and how much clonotype sharing occurs between individuals, the study deeply sequenced the blood TCR repertoires of 4 to 6 healthy adults. Study-wide conclusions, independent of this receptor: Compared with non-shared clonotypes, the clonotypes found in all four sorted-subset donors had higher generation probabilities. Sampling was limited to blood, and TCR repertoires in tissue likely differ from TCR repertoires in blood. Naive subsets generally had larger estimated clonotype richness than memory subsets did. Based on pairwise subsampling, the degree of clonotype sharing among donors was expected to be affected by sequencing depth. Because the study included only a small number of donors, the genetic and exposure-history diversity represented was limited. Approximately 4.8% of naive CD4, more than 3% of naive CD8, roughly 2.5% of memory CD4, and roughly 0.4% of memory CD8 clonotypes were shared across four donors. Incomplete sequencing was indicated by rarefaction of sorted-subset datasets, despite the large sequencing depth.

The germline V gene encodes CDR1 MNHNY and CDR2 SVGAGI (reference sequence). V is pruned by 8 bases and J by 1 base, leaving 5 bases of the junction without a gene match. Inclusive of the bounding cysteine and phenylalanine, the CDR3 is 16 residues long. The only DNA kept is the CDR3, 48 bases in frame from the first base. Worth noting for this clone: Its binding antigen is unknown. No base quality values were provided; no much bigger clone lies one nucleotide off.

Using the deep immunoSEQ assay, TCR CDR3 regions were amplified from genomic DNA by multiplex PCR. Extracted genomic DNA from each cell subset was spread evenly across all wells of several immunoSEQ 96-well plates, with each plate serving as a replicate. For sorted subsets, about 0.2 ug genomic DNA, equal to 25,000 to 35,000 T cell genomes, was loaded into each replicate PCR. Purified libraries were quantified with a Qubit 3.0 fluorometer, sized on a Bioanalyzer 2100, and re-quantified with the KAPA Library Quantification kit. A separate single-read 150-cycle Illumina NextSeq 550 flow cell was used to sequence each immunoSEQ 96-well plate. On the authors' methods: Because the immunoSEQ output held only junctional sequences and lacked quality scores, the filtering could not match the filtering applied to full-length reads. Sequences were annotated with PyIR, a Python wrapper for IgBLAST v1.9, using IMGT germline references to assign V/J genes and CDR3. Any read was removed if the V/J assignment was weak (E-value above 1e-6), the CDR3 was missing, or the read contained stop codons, out-of-frame junctions, or ambiguous translated residues. V3J clonotypes were defined by identical inferred V gene, J gene, and CDR3 amino acid sequence. Percentage overlap between repertoires was calculated by dividing the number of shared unique clonotypes by the size of the smaller repertoire. RTK rarefaction, the Chao1 estimator, and Recon v2.1 estimates of unobserved clonotypes were used to assess repertoire richness. Generation probabilities were computed with OLGA for all TCRbeta clonotypes obtained by the gDNA method from four donors. Here the immuneACCESS table is served through TCRdb, limited to in-frame sequences with V and J called. Missing clones are a known gap in these copies; in checked studies unresolved V genes cover under half, and the rest lacks a known reason. V and J calls plus clone size are reproduced from that table; the DNA served to infer D and trimming. Here the sample has more than 1.2 million clones; less than 99% occur a single time. The ten largest account for roughly 0.36% of the sample.

The donors were healthy, HIV-negative adults who had no recently reported acute infections or vaccinations. Every donor was a Caucasian adult residing in Nashville, Tennessee, USA. CD4+ T cells were enriched by magnetic negative selection, after which naive cells were positively selected on CD45RA and the negative fraction was taken as the memory subset. After blood collection by leukapheresis, PBMCs were isolated using Ficoll-Histopaque density gradient centrifugation and then cryopreserved in the vapor phase of liquid nitrogen. Purity and quantity of every magnetically sorted T cell population were checked by analytical flow cytometry. Genomic DNA was isolated from every sorted fraction and measured by UV absorbance on a Nanodrop 2000c.

The receptor was derived from a man aged 30-40 years in good health. What was sequenced was naive CD4+ T cells sorted from blood. The meaning of the sample's cell subset or site label: CD45RA+ positively selected. The chain links TRBV6-6 with TRBJ2-7; 16 junctional bases match TRBD2. The CDR3: CASGTSGRAASYEQYF. The base sequence is TGTGCCAGCGGGACTAGCGGGAGGGCCGCGTCCTACGAGCAGTACTTC.